This TCR beta chain appears in the sequencing data of a study of blood T cells in healthy people across ages. Broader study findings: TCR beta diversity correlated strongly with naive T cell percentage.

V gave up 3 bases and J gave up 11 bases, with 23 bases separating them. CDR1 is SGHNT and CDR2 is YYREEE in the germline V gene (reference sequence). This CDR3 has 15 residues. Next came a second PCR, run for roughly 6 to 11 cycles, which used a sample-barcoded 5' primer along with a J-beta primer mix. Every molecule of cDNA carried a tag from a template-switch adaptor with 12 random nucleotides. Each CDR3 protein gets one entry after TCRdb re-called the 5' RACE reads with MiXCR. Among 800,000 to 950,000 distinct CDR3 sequences listed, approximately 32% were seen once. This clonotype was observed a single time. The antigen remains undetermined. A further study also used this sample, focusing on T cells of mothers and their children. That publication notes: Sample barcodes and 2-4 random nucleotides came from the second PCR's M1S primer. Each mother yielded more than 9 million TCR beta CDR3 reads. Each child yielded around 2.9 million reads.

The TCR comes from a middle-aged woman in good health. The material sequenced was blood. The J gene is TRBJ2-5, the V gene TRBV5-4; D is tentatively TRBD1 or TRBD2 (5 bases each). The DNA of the CDR3 is TGTGCCAGCAGCTCCCGGGACCCATGGGCGGATGAGCAGTACTTC. Protein product: CASSSRDPWADEQYF. Using reference TRBV5-4 and TRBJ2-5 for the parts outside the CDR3, the full variable domain is ETGVTQSPTHLIKTRGQQVTLRCSSQSGHNTVSWYQQALGQGPQFIFQYYREEENGRGNFPPRFSGLQFPNYSSELNVNALELDDSALYLCASSSRDPWADEQYFGPGTRLLVL.